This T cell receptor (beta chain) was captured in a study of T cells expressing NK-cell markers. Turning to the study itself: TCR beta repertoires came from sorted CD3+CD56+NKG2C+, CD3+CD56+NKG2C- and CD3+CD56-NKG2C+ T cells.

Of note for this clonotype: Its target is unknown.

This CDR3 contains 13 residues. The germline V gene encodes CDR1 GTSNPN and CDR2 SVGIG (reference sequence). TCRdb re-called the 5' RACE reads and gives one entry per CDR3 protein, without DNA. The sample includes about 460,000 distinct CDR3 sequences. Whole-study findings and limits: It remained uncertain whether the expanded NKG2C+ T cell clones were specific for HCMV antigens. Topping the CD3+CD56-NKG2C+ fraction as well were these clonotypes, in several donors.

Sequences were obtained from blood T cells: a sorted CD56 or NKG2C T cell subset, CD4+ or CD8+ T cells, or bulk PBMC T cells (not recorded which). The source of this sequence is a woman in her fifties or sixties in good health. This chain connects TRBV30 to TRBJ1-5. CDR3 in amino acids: CAWSSGIYQPQHF.